The rows below give T cell receptor beta chains drawn from one sample of a study of blood T cell repertoires in COVID-19. Measured with immunoSEQ multiplex PCR; TCRdb has only the in-frame clones, and not every one. This repertoire shows 300,000 or so clones, about 89% found once; its top ten account for roughly 6.7%. The specimen sequenced was peripheral blood. The receptors here all came from a man in his late teens or twenties who had recovered from COVID-19. Both conserved end residues are part of each CDR3. Each record gives: V gene, D gene, J gene, CDR3 protein. A D gene is named only where the DNA matches it firmly.

>TRBV11-2|TRBD1|TRBJ2-1
CASLRQGVRSIEQFF
>TRBV6-5|TRBD1|TRBJ2-1
CASTAGTGFRNEQFF
>TRBV7-2|TRBD2|TRBJ2-2
CASSLRLAGGRSTGELFF
>TRBV18|NA|TRBJ2-7
CASSPPDRRTYEQYF
>TRBV19|NA|TRBJ1-1
CASSIRHLIEAFF
>TRBV6-2/TRBV6-3|TRBD1|TRBJ2-7
CASSYLATGGSYEQYF
>TRBV6-1|NA|TRBJ1-6
CASSEPGSPLHF
>TRBV5-1|TRBD1|TRBJ2-1
CASSAKTGGDEQFF
>TRBV18|NA|TRBJ1-2
CASSPLSQTDGYTF
>TRBV6-5|NA|TRBJ2-3
CASTPSGGWADTQYF
>TRBV3-1/TRBV3-2|TRBD1|TRBJ1-2
CASSLGQGHYGYTF
>TRBV18|NA|TRBJ1-2
CASSPQTGDLGGYTF
>TRBV7-9|TRBD1|TRBJ1-1
CASSQQGRDTEAFF
>TRBV6-5|TRBD1|TRBJ2-7
CASSYGGQGSYEQYF
>TRBV4-2|TRBD2|TRBJ2-3
CASRGLHNTDTQYF
>TRBV3-1/TRBV3-2|TRBD1|TRBJ1-1
CASSFRGLGNTEAFF
>TRBV2|NA|TRBJ1-5
CASSEAPGQTNQPQHF
>TRBV7-8|NA|TRBJ1-6
CASSSTGGDPLHF
>TRBV11-2|TRBD1|TRBJ2-7
CASSRTGQLTYEQYF
>TRBV5-5|TRBD2|TRBJ2-7
CASSQRGGFYEQYF
>TRBV5-8|NA|TRBJ1-2
CASSLLGYGYTF
>TRBV9|NA|TRBJ2-2
CASSVVSYTGELFF
>TRBV12-3/TRBV12-4|TRBD1|TRBJ2-2
CASSLTGAGELFF
>TRBV5-1|TRBD1|TRBJ1-6
CASSSGGGTANSPLHF
>TRBV6-5|NA|TRBJ2-7
CASKTRGTYEQYF
>TRBV7-8|TRBD2|TRBJ2-3
CASSLSPGLRTDTQYF
>TRBV27|TRBD2|TRBJ2-7
CASSTGGGSGEQYF
>TRBV11-3|NA|TRBJ1-5
CASSLSRDSTSPQPQHF
>TRBV19|TRBD1|TRBJ1-2
CASSRGTGTSLYGYTF
>TRBV7-9|TRBD1|TRBJ2-2
CASSLRTGDTGELFF
>TRBV9|NA|TRBJ1-2
CASSSTHGLANYGYTF
>TRBV18|TRBD1|TRBJ1-2
CASNPGQDYGYTF
>TRBV6-1|TRBD1|TRBJ1-4
CASSEGTGTNEKLFF
>TRBV19|TRBD1|TRBJ2-7
CASSIAMGQPTYEQYF
>TRBV25-1|NA|TRBJ1-1
CASSELVTGPAFF
>TRBV19|TRBD2|TRBJ2-4
CASSNEREALFGNIQYF
>TRBV4-2|NA|TRBJ1-1
CASSQDRTTGAFF
>TRBV6-5|TRBD1|TRBJ2-1
CAILLRTGAYNEQFF
>TRBV5-6|NA|TRBJ2-7
CASSSGVTQGAKFYEQYF
>TRBV7-9|NA|TRBJ2-3
CASSFGQGTDTQYF
>TRBV5-4|TRBD1|TRBJ1-2
CASSFPGQGTYGYTF
>TRBV19|NA|TRBJ1-1
CASSIVTDSTEAFF
>TRBV18|TRBD1|TRBJ1-2
CASSPWDRSQLFYGYAF
>TRBV18|NA|TRBJ1-1
CASSPRGGNTEAFF
>TRBV15|NA|TRBJ1-5
CATSRGGDQPQHF
>TRBV6-5|TRBD1|TRBJ2-5
CASSYPPRTGQETQYF
>TRBV7-9|TRBD2|TRBJ2-1
CASSSGGGLGYNEQFF
>TRBV15|NA|TRBJ1-2
CATSRGPGVYGYTF
>TRBV7-9|NA|TRBJ1-1
CASSLLGRNTEAFF
>TRBV13|NA|TRBJ2-3
CASSRLGDTDTQYF
>TRBV19|NA|TRBJ1-4
CASSMGRGEGGKLFF
>TRBV4-1|TRBD2|TRBJ2-4
CASSQGRARGAVGDIQYF